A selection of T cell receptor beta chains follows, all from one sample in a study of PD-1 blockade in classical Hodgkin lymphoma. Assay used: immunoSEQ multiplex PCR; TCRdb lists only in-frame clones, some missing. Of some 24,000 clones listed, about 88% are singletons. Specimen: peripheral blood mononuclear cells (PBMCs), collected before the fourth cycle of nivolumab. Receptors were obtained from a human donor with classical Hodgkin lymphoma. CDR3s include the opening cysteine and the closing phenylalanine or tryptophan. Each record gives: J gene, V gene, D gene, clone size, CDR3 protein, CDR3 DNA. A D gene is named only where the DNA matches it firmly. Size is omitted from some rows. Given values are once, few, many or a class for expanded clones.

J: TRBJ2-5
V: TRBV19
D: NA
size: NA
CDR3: CASSIRGGETQYF
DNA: TGTGCCAGTAGTATCAGGGGCGGAGAGACCCAGTACTTC

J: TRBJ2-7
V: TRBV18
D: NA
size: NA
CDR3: CASSPPGTTYEQYF
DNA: TGTGCCAGCTCACCACCGGGTACTACCTACGAGCAGTACTTC

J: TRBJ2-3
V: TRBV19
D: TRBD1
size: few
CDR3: CASSRETGSDTQYF
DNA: TGTGCCAGTAGTAGAGAGACAGGGTCAGATACGCAGTATTTT

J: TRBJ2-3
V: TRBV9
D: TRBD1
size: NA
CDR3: CASSARQGEGQYF
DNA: TGTGCCAGCAGCGCGCGACAGGGGGAAGGGCAGTATTTT

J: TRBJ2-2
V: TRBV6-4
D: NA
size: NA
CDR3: CASSPSRGVPEDTGELFF
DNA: TGTGCCAGCAGCCCCTCCCGCGGAGTCCCCGAAGACACCGGGGAGCTGTTTTTT

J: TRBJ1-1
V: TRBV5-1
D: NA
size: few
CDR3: CASSLGRGMNTEAFF
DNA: TGCGCCAGCAGCTTGGGGAGGGGAATGAACACTGAAGCTTTCTTT

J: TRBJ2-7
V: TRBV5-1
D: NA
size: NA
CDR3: CASSLAPGGIRYEQYF
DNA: TGCGCCAGCAGCTTGGCCCCCGGGGGCATTAGGTACGAGCAGTACTTC

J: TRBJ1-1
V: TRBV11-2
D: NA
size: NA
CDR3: CASSLEGWVGQNTEAFF
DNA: TGTGCCAGCAGCTTAGAAGGCTGGGTGGGACAGAACACTGAAGCTTTCTTT

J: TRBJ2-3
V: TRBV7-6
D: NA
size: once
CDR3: CASSPTATDTQYF
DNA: TGTGCCAGCAGCCCGACGGCTACAGATACGCAGTATTTT

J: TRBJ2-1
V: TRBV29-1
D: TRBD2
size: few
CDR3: CSVEDTSGGPSEQFF
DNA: TGCAGCGTTGAAGACACTAGCGGGGGACCCAGTGAGCAGTTCTTC

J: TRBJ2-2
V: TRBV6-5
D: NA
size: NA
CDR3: CASSYWPVRTGELFF
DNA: TGTGCCAGCAGTTACTGGCCAGTCCGCACCGGGGAGCTGTTTTTT

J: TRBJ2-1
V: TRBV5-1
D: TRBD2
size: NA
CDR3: CASSLARLAGVNEQFF
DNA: TGCGCCAGCAGCTTGGCCAGACTAGCGGGAGTAAATGAGCAGTTCTTC

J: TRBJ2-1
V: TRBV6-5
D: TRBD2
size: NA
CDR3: CASRYSGAAYNEQFF
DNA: TGTGCCAGCAGGTATAGCGGGGCCGCCTACAATGAGCAGTTCTTC

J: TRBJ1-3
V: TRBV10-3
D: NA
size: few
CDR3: CAISESGGNTIYF
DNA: TGTGCCATCAGTGAGTCCGGGGGAAACACCATATATTTT

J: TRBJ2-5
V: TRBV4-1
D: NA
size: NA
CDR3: CASSQEGYAVREETQYF
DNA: TGCGCCAGCAGCCAAGAGGGATATGCGGTGAGGGAGGAGACCCAGTACTTC

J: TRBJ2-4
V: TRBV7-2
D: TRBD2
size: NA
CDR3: CASSPGTSRKNIQYF
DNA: TGTGCCAGCAGCCCTGGGACTAGCAGAAAAAACATTCAGTACTTC

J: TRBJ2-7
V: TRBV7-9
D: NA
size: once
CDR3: CASSLSEEQYF
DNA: TGTGCCAGCAGCTTAAGTGAAGAGCAGTACTTC

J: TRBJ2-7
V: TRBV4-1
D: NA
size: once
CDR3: CASSHAVRENSYEQYF
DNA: TGCGCCAGCAGCCATGCCGTGAGGGAAAATTCCTACGAGCAGTACTTC

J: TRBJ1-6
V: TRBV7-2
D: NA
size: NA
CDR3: CASMEHDNSPLHF
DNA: TGTGCCAGCATGGAACATGATAATTCACCCCTCCACTTT

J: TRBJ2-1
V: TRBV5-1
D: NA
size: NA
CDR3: CASTSLNEQFF
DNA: TGCGCCAGCACTAGCCTTAATGAGCAGTTCTTC

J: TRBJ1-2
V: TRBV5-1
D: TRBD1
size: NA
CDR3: CASSLARGRGYGYTF
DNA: TGCGCCAGCAGCTTGGCCAGGGGGCGCGGGTATGGCTACACCTTC

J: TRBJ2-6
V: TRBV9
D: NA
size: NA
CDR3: CASSPTGYSGANVLTF
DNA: TGTGCCAGCAGCCCCACAGGTTACTCTGGGGCCAACGTCCTGACTTTC

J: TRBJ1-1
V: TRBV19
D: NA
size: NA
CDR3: CASSIPRDPGTEAFF
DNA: TGTGCCAGTAGTATTCCCCGGGACCCGGGCACTGAAGCTTTCTTT

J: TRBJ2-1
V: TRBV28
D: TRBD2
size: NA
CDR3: CASSSAGTSDISSYNEQFF
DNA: TGTGCCAGCAGCTCCGCCGGGACTAGCGATATCAGCTCCTACAATGAGCAGTTCTTC

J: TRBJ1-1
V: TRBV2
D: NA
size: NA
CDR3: CASSDETVAFF
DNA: TGTGCCAGCAGTGATGAGACGGTGGCTTTCTTT

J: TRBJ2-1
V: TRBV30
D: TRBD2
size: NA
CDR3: CAWSGLAEGVIYNEQFF
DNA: TGTGCCTGGAGTGGACTAGCGGAGGGGGTCATCTACAATGAGCAGTTCTTC

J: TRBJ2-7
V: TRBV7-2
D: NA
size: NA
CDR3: CASSWTNFYEQYF
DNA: TGTGCCAGCAGCTGGACTAACTTCTACGAGCAGTACTTC

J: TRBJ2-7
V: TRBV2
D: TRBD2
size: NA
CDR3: CASSEILTGGYEQYF
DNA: TGTGCCAGCAGTGAAATCCTAACGGGGGGGTACGAGCAGTACTTC

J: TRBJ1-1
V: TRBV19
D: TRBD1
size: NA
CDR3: CASILRGPITEAFF
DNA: TGTGCCAGTATCCTCAGGGGGCCTATCACTGAAGCTTTCTTT

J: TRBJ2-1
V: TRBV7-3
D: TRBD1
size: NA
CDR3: CASSYTDRVGPYNEQFF
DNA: TGTGCCAGCAGCTACACCGACAGGGTAGGTCCCTACAATGAGCAGTTCTTC

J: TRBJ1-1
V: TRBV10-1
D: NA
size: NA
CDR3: CASRKGRNTEAFF
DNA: TGCGCCAGCAGGAAGGGGAGAAACACTGAAGCTTTCTTT

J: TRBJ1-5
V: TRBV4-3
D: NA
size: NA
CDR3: CASSQDPPWGGENQPQHF
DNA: TGCGCCAGCAGCCAAGATCCCCCCTGGGGGGGCGAAAATCAGCCCCAGCATTTT

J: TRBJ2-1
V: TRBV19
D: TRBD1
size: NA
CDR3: CASSMGTGAYEQFF
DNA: TGTGCCAGTAGTATGGGGACAGGGGCATACGAGCAGTTCTTC

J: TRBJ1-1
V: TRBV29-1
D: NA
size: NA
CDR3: CSVAPSLMNTEAFF
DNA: TGCAGCGTTGCTCCCTCTCTGATGAACACTGAAGCTTTCTTT

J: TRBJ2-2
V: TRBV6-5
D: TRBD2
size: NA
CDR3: CASSPGGTGELFF
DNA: TGTGCCAGCAGCCCGGGGGGCACCGGGGAGCTGTTTTTT

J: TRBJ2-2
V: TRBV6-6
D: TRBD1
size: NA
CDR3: CASGAGGFAGELFF
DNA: TGTGCCAGCGGCGCAGGGGGCTTTGCCGGGGAGCTGTTTTTT

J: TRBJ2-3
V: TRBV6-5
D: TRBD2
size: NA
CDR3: CASSSIAGGTDTQYF
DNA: TGTGCCAGCAGTTCCATTGCGGGGGGGACAGATACGCAGTATTTT